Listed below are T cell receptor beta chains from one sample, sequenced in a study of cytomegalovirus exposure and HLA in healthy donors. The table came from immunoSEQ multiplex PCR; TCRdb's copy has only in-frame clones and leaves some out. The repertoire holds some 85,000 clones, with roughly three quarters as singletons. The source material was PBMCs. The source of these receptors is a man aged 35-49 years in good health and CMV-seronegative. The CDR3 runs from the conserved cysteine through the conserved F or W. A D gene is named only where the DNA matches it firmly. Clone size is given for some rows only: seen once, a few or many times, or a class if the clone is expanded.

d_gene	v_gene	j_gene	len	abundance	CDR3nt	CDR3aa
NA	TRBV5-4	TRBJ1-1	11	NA	TGTGCCAGCAGCTTGGCATTCGAAGCTTTCTTT	CASSLAFEAFF
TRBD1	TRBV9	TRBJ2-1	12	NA	TGTGCCAGCAGCGTAGGGACAGGTGAGCAGTTCTTC	CASSVGTGEQFF
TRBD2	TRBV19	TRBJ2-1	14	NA	TGTGCCAGCCGACTAGCGGGGGGCTCCAATGAGCAGTTCTTC	CASRLAGGSNEQFF
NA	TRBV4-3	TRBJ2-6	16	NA	TGCGCCAGCAGCCGTTGGCGGGGTTCTGGGGCCAACGTCCTGACTTTC	CASSRWRGSGANVLTF
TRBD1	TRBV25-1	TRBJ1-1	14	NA	TGTGCCAGCACCCGGGACAGTAGGAACACTGAAGCTTTCTTT	CASTRDSRNTEAFF
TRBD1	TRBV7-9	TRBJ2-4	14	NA	TGTGCCAGCAGCTTAGAGGGGGCGCGGAACATTCAGTACTTC	CASSLEGARNIQYF
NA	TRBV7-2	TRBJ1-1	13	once	TGTGCCAGCAGCTTACTCCCGAACACTGAAGCTTTCTTT	CASSLLPNTEAFF
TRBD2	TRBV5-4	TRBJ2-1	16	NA	TGTGCCAGCAGCTTGACGGGCGGGAGCTCCTACAATGAGCAGTTCTTC	CASSLTGGSSYNEQFF
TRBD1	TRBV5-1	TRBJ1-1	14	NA	TGCGCCAGCAGCACCACAGGGGGTAACACTGAAGCTTTCTTT	CASSTTGGNTEAFF
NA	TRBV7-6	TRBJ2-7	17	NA	TGTGCCAGCAGCTTAGCGTCATCAGTTCCAAGCTCCTACGAGCAGTACTTC	CASSLASSVPSSYEQYF
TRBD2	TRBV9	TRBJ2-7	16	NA	TGTGCCAGCAGCGTAGGAGGGGGGACTAGCGTTTACGAGCAGTACTTC	CASSVGGGTSVYEQYF
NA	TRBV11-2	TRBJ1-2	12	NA	TGTGCCAGCAGCCACCGGAGCTATGGCTACACCTTC	CASSHRSYGYTF
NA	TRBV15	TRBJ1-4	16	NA	TGTGCCACCAGCAGAGATCCGAGGGGGGGCGGTGAAAAACTGTTTTTT	CATSRDPRGGGEKLFF
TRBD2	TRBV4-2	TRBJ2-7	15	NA	TGTGCCAGCAGCCAAGTCGCGGGGGGTGTCTACGAGCAGTACTTC	CASSQVAGGVYEQYF
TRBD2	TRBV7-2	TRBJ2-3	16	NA	TGTGCCAGCAGCCCCCGAGCGGGGGGCCGCACAGATACGCAGTATTTT	CASSPRAGGRTDTQYF
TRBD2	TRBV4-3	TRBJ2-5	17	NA	TGCGCCAGCAGCCAGGATGGGCAGGGACTAGGATGGGAGACCCAGTACTTC	CASSQDGQGLGWETQYF
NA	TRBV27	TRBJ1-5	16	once	TGTGCCAGCAGTTTAAGTGGAGATCATAGCAATCAGCCCCAGCATTTT	CASSLSGDHSNQPQHF
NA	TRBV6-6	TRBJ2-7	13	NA	TGTGCCAGCACCATCTCCGGGGCCTACGAGCAGTACTTC	CASTISGAYEQYF
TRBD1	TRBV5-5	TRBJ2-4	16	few	TGTGCCAGCAGCCAAGATAAGGGGCAGGGGGCAGACATTCAGTACTTC	CASSQDKGQGADIQYF
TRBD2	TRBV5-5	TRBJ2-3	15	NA	TGTGCCAGCAGTCGGACTAGCGTTAGCACAGATACGCAGTATTTT	CASSRTSVSTDTQYF
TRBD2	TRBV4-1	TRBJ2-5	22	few	TGCGCCAGCAGCCAAGAACATTATTTAGCGGGACTAGCGGGGGGGCCCGGGGAGACCCAGTACTTC	CASSQEHYLAGLAGGPGETQYF
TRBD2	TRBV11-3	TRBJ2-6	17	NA	TGTGCCAGCAGCTTAAGCGGGGGGGCCGTAGGGGCCAACGTCCTGACTTTC	CASSLSGGAVGANVLTF
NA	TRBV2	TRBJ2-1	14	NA	TGTGCCAGCAGATCGACAGAAAACTACAATGAGCAGTTCTTC	CASRSTENYNEQFF
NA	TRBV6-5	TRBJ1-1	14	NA	TGTGCCAGCAGTTACTCCCAGGGCGACACTGAAGCTTTCTTT	CASSYSQGDTEAFF
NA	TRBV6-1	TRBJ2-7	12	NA	TGTGCCAGCTCAGGGTCGGTCAACGAGCAGTACTTC	CASSGSVNEQYF
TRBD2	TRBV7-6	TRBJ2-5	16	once	TGTGCCAGCAGCTTAGCGATAAGCGGGGGAGGGGAGACCCAGTACTTC	CASSLAISGGGETQYF
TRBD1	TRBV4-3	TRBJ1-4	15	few	TGCGCCAGCAGCCAGGCTCCGGGACAGGGGTTAGGGCTGTTTTTT	CASSQAPGQGLGLFF
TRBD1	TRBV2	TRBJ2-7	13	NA	TGTGCCAGCTTCCAGGTAGGGGGCGAAGAGCAGTACTTC	CASFQVGGEEQYF
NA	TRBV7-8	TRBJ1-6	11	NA	TGTGCCAGCAGCTTAAGTGGGACTCTCCACTTT	CASSLSGTLHF
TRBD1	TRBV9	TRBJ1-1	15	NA	TGTGCCAGCAGCCCGGACAGGGATGAGGACACTGAAGCTTTCTTT	CASSPDRDEDTEAFF
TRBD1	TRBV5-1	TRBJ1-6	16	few	TGCGCCAGCAGTGGCGACAGGGGGCTTCGGAATTCACCCCTCCACTTT	CASSGDRGLRNSPLHF
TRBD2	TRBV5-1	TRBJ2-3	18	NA	TGCGCCAGCAGCTTGGACCTAGCGGGGGGGAGTAACACAGATACGCAGTATTTT	CASSLDLAGGSNTDTQYF
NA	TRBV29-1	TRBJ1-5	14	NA	TGCAGCGTTGGAGAAACAGATAGCAATCAGCCCCAGCATTTT	CSVGETDSNQPQHF
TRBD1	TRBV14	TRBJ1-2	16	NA	TGTGCCAGCAGCTCAGGGACAGGCCGCAATCTCTATGGCTACACCTTC	CASSSGTGRNLYGYTF
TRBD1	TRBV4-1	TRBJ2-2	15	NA	TGCGCCAGCAGCGGGGGGACAGGGGGCCTTGGGGAGCTGTTTTTT	CASSGGTGGLGELFF
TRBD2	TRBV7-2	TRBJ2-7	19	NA	TGTGCCAGCAGCTTATTCCCCCCGAGGTCTCGGGGGGGCTCCTACGAGCAGTACTTC	CASSLFPPRSRGGSYEQYF
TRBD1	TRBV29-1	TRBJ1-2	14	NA	TGCAGCGTTAAGCTCACAGGGGATAACTATGGCTACACCTTC	CSVKLTGDNYGYTF
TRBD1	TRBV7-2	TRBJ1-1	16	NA	TGTGCCAGCAGCACCGGACAGGGGGCCCTGAACACTGAAGCTTTCTTT	CASSTGQGALNTEAFF
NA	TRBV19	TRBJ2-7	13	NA	TGTGCCAGTAGTAACAGGGTTTCGCCCGAGCAGTACTTC	CASSNRVSPEQYF
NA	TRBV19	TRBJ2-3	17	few	TGTGCCAGTAGTATCGGGGGTCAGGGGGACGAGGCAGATACGCAGTATTTT	CASSIGGQGDEADTQYF
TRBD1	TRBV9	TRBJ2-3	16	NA	TGTGCCAGCAGCAGTCAGGGACAGGGGGGCACAGATACGCAGTATTTT	CASSSQGQGGTDTQYF
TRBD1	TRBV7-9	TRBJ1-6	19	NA	TGTGCCAGCAGCTTCATGACAGGGGGATCGAGTTCCTATAATTCACCCCTCCACTTT	CASSFMTGGSSSYNSPLHF
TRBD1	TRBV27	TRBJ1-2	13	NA	TGTGCCAGCAGCGGACAGGGGGACTATAGCTACACCTTC	CASSGQGDYSYTF
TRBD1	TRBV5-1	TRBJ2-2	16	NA	TGCGCCAGCAGCTTGGAAGGGACAGGGAACACCGGGGAGCTGCTTTTT	CASSLEGTGNTGELLF
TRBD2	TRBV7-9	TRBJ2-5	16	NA	TGTGCCAGCAGCTCTCGGGCGGGACTAGTCCAAGAGACCCAGTACTTC	CASSSRAGLVQETQYF
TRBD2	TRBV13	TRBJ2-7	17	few	TGTGCCAGCAGCTCGGGAGGCAGGGCCGGGGACGATTCGGGGCAGTACTTC	CASSSGGRAGDDSGQYF
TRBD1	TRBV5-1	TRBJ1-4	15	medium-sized	TGCGCCAGCAGCTGGGACAGCTCTTCCTATGAAAAACTGTTTTTT	CASSWDSSSYEKLFF
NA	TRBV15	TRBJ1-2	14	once	TGTGCCACCAGCAGACCGGACAGAGCCTATGGCTACACCTTC	CATSRPDRAYGYTF
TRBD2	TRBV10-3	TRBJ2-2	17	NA	TGTGCCATCAGGGCGGCTAGCGGGGGGATGAACACCGGGGAGCTGTTTTTT	CAIRAASGGMNTGELFF
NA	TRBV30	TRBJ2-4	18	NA	TGTGCCTGGACCTCCCCCGGGACACCTCGCCTAGCCAAAAACATTCAGTACTTC	CAWTSPGTPRLAKNIQYF
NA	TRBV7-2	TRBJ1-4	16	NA	TGTGCCAGCAGCGTAAACCGACCGAGCGGGCATGAAAAACTGTTTTTT	CASSVNRPSGHEKLFF
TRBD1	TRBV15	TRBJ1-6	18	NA	TGTGCCACCAGCAAGAGAAGTCAGTGGACAGGGAGTTTTTCACCCCTCCACTTT	CATSKRSQWTGSFSPLHF
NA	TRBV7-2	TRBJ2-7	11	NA	TGTGCCAGCAGCTCCCTCCGCGAGCAGTACTTC	CASSSLREQYF
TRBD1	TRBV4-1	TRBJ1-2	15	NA	TGCGCCAGCAGCCCGAGGGACAGCCGGGCGGGAGGCTACACCTTC	CASSPRDSRAGGYTF
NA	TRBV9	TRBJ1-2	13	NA	TGTGCCAGCACCCCGGACAGAGGGTATGGCTACACCTTC	CASTPDRGYGYTF